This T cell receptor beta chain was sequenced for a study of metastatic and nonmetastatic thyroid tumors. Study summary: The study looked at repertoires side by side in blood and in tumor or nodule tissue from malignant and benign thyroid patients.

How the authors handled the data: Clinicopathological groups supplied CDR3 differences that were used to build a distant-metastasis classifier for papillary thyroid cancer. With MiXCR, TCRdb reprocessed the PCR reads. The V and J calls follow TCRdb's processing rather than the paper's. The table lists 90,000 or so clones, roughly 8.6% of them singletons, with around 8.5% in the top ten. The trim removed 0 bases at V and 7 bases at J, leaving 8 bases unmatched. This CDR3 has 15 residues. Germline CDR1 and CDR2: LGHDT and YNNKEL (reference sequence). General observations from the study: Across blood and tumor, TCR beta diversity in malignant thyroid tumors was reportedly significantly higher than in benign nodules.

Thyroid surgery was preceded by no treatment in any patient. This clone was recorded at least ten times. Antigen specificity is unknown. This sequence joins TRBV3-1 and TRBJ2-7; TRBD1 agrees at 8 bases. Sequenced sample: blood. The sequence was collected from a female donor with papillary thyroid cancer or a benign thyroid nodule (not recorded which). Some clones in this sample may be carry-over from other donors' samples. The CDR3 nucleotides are TGTGCCAGCAGCCAAGATCTCGGCAGGGGGCGAGAGCAGTACTTC. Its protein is CASSQDLGRGREQYF.